This T cell receptor (beta chain) was found in a study of T cells in tumors after PD-1 blockade. Looking at the study overall: Excluded were patients with checkpoint blockade, immunosuppressants, or radiotherapy or other anti-cancer therapy within 4 weeks. During anti-PD-1 treatment, some patients continued daily vismodegib 150 mg. Study-level results: About 41% of tumor TCR clonotypes were also found in blood.

Tumor or blood genomic DNA was sequenced, with inputs of about 550 ng to 6,500 ng. As for this clone: Its antigen is undetermined.

V was pared by 4 bases and J by 1 base, with 16 bases between. Germline CDR1 reads SGHTA; CDR2 reads FQGNSA. This CDR3 region has 16 residues. Profiled with immunoSEQ multiplex PCR; TCRdb holds only in-frame clones, not every one. The sample has about 47,000 clones, approximately 79% seen once. This TCR was sampled from a human donor with basal cell carcinoma. The starting material was PBMCs, obtained before anti-PD-1 treatment. V is TRBV7-2 and J is TRBJ1-1; D gene ambiguous. The CDR3 sequence: CASSSSLKAANTEAFF. Here the CDR3 DNA reads TGTGCCAGCAGCTCAAGCCTGAAGGCAGCGAACACTGAAGCTTTCTTT.